These T cell receptor beta chains were read from a single sample in a study of T cell responses to AZD1222 COVID-19 vaccine. Clones were read by immunoSEQ multiplex PCR, and TCRdb kept only the in-frame ones, dropping some. This table has some 140,000 clones, about 93% appearing once. The material sequenced was peripheral blood, taken on day 0 of AZD1222 vaccination. Receptors originate from an adult in good health. CDR3s include the opening cysteine and the closing phenylalanine or tryptophan. The D gene is left open where the match is weak. The size of a clone is reported for some rows only, either as once, few or many, or as a class for expanded clones.

V gene: TRBV11-2; J gene: TRBJ2-2; clone size: -; D gene: TRBD1; CDR3 protein: CASSSTGTGRGTGELFF; CDR3 DNA: TGTGCCAGCAGCTCAACCGGGACAGGGAGGGGCACCGGGGAGCTGTTTTTT
V gene: TRBV10-3; J gene: TRBJ1-1; clone size: -; D gene: TRBD1; CDR3 protein: CAISELTGGNTEAFF; CDR3 DNA: TGTGCCATCAGTGAGTTGACAGGGGGGAACACTGAAGCTTTCTTT
V gene: TRBV6-5; J gene: TRBJ1-2; clone size: -; D gene: TRBD1; CDR3 protein: CASSPGGWVYGYTF; CDR3 DNA: TGTGCCAGCAGTCCAGGGGGCTGGGTCTATGGCTACACCTTC
V gene: TRBV7-6; J gene: TRBJ2-2; clone size: -; D gene: TRBD2; CDR3 protein: CASGELAGDTGELFF; CDR3 DNA: TGTGCCAGCGGGGAACTAGCGGGAGACACCGGGGAGCTGTTTTTT
V gene: TRBV4-1; J gene: TRBJ1-1; clone size: -; D gene: -; CDR3 protein: CASSPRGNEAFF; CDR3 DNA: TGCGCCAGCAGCCCACGGGGGAATGAAGCTTTCTTT
V gene: TRBV10-3; J gene: TRBJ2-3; clone size: -; D gene: TRBD2; CDR3 protein: CAISILAGGTDTQYF; CDR3 DNA: TGTGCCATCAGTATACTAGCGGGGGGCACAGATACGCAGTATTTT
V gene: TRBV9; J gene: TRBJ1-3; clone size: -; D gene: -; CDR3 protein: CASTSTLGAGGNTIYF; CDR3 DNA: TGTGCCAGCACCTCGACCCTCGGGGCGGGTGGAAACACCATATATTTT
V gene: TRBV7-2; J gene: TRBJ1-5; clone size: -; D gene: -; CDR3 protein: CASSLNGVQPQHF; CDR3 DNA: TGTGCCAGCAGCTTAAACGGGGTTCAGCCCCAGCATTTT
V gene: TRBV5-1; J gene: TRBJ1-5; clone size: -; D gene: -; CDR3 protein: CASSLQSGGNQPQHF; CDR3 DNA: TGCGCCAGCAGCTTGCAATCAGGGGGCAATCAGCCCCAGCATTTT
V gene: TRBV4-1; J gene: TRBJ1-2; clone size: -; D gene: TRBD1; CDR3 protein: CASSRIGQGGKGYTF; CDR3 DNA: TGCGCCAGCAGCCGAATCGGACAGGGGGGGAAAGGCTACACCTTC
V gene: TRBV13; J gene: TRBJ1-1; clone size: -; D gene: -; CDR3 protein: CASSSAGQLKNTEAFF; CDR3 DNA: TGTGCCAGCAGCTCAGCGGGACAACTAAAGAACACTGAAGCTTTCTTT
V gene: TRBV2; J gene: TRBJ1-1; clone size: -; D gene: -; CDR3 protein: CASRRGEGNTEAFF; CDR3 DNA: TGTGCCAGCAGGAGGGGGGAGGGGAACACTGAAGCTTTCTTT
V gene: TRBV18; J gene: TRBJ1-1; clone size: once; D gene: -; CDR3 protein: CASSPLEGKRGDTEAFF; CDR3 DNA: TGTGCCAGCTCACCATTGGAGGGCAAGAGGGGCGACACTGAAGCTTTCTTT